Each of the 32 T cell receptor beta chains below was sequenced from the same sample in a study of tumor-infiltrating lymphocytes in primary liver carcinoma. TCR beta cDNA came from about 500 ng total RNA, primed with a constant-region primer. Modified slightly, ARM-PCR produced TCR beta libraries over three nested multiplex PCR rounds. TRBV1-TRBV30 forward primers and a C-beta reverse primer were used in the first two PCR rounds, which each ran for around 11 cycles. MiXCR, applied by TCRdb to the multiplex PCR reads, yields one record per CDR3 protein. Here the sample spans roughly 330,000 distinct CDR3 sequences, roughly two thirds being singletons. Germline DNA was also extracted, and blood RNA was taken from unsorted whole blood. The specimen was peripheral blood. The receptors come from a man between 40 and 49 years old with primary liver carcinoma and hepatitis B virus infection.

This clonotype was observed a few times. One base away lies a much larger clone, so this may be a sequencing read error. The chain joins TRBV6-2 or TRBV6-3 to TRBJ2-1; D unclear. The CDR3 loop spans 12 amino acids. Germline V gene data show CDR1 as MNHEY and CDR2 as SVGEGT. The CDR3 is CASSYEAFKQLF. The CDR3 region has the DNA TGTGCCAGCAGTTATGAGGCTTTTAAGCAGCTCTTC.

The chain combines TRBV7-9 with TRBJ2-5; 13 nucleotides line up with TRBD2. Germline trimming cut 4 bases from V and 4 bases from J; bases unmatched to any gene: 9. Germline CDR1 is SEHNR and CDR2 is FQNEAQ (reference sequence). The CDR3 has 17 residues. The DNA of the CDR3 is TGTGCCAGCAGCTCGACTAGCGGGAGGCCCCAGGGAGAGACCCAGTACTTC. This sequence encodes CASSSTSGRPQGETQYF.

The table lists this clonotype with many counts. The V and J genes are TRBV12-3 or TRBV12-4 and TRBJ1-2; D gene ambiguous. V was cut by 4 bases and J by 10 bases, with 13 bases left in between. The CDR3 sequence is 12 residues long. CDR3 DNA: TGTGCCAGCAGTTCTGCCGGGCAGCACTACACCTTC. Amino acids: CASSSAGQHYTF.

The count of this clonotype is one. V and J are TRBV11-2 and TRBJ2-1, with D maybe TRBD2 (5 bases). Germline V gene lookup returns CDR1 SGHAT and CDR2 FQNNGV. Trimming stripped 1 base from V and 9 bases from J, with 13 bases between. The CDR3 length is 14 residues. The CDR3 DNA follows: TGTGCCAGCAGCTTAGTACCTAGCTGCGTTGAGCAGTTCTTC. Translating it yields CASSLVPSCVEQFF.

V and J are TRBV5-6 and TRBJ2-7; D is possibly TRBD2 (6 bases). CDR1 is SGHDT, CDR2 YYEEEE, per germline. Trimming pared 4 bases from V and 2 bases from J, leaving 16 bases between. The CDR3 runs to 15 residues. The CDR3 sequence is CASSMGLLPAYEQYF. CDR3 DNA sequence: TGTGCCAGCAGCATGGGACTTCTCCCCGCCTACGAGCAGTACTTC. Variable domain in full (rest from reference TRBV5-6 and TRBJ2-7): DAGVTQSPTHLIKTRGQQVTLRCSPKSGHDTVSWYQQALGQGPQFIFQYYEEEERQRGNFPDRFSGHQFPNYSSELNVNALLLGDSALYLCASSMGLLPAYEQYFGPGTRLTVT.

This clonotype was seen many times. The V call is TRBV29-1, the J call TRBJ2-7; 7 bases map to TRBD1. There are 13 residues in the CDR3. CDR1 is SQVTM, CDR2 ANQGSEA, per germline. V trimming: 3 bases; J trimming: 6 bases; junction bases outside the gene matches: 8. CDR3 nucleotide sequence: TGCAGCGTTGACCAACAGGGGATCGGCGAGCAGTACTTC. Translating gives CSVDQQGIGEQYF.

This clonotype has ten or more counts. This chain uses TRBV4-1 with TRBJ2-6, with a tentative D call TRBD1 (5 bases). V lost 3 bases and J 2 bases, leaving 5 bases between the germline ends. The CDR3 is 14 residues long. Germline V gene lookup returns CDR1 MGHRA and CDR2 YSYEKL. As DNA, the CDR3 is TGCGCCAGCAGCCAGGGGCCTGGGGCCAACGTCCTGACTTTC. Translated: CASSQGPGANVLTF.

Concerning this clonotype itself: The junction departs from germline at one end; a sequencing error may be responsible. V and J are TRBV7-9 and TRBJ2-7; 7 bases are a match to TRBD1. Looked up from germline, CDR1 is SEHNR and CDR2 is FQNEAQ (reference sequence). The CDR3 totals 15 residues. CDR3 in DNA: TGTACCAGCAGCTTAGTTGGGACAGAAGGCTACGAGCAGTACTTC. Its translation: CTSSLVGTEGYEQYF. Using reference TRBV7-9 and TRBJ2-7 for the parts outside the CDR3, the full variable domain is DTGVSQNPRHKITKRGQNVTFRCDPISEHNRLYWYRQTLGQGPEFLTYFQNEAQLEKSRLLSDRFSAERPKGSFSTLEIQRTEQGDSAMYLCTSSLVGTEGYEQYFGPGTRLTVT.

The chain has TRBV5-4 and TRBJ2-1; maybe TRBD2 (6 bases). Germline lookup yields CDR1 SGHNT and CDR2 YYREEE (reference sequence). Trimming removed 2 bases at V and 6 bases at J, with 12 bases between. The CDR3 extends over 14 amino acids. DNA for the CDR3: TGTGCCAGCAGCTTCGGGAGAGCTGGCAATGAGCAGTTCTTC. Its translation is CASSFGRAGNEQFF.

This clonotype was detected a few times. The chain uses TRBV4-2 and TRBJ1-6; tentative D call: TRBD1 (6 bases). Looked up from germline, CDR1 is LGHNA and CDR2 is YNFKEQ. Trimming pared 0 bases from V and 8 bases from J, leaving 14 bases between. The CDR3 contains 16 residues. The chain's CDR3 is CASSQDMGARDSPLHF. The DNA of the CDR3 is TGTGCCAGCAGCCAAGATATGGGGGCCAGGGATTCACCCCTCCACTTT.

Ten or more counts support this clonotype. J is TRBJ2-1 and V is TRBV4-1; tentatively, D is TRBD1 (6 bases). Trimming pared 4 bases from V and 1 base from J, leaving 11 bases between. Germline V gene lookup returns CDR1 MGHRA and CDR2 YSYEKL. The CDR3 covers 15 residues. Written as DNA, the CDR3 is TGCGCCAGCAGCCCCAGGACAGATTCCTACAATGAGCAGTTCTTC. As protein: CASSPRTDSYNEQFF.

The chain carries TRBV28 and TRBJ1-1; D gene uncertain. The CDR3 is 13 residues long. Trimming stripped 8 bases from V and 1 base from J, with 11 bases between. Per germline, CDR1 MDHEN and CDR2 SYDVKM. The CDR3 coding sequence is TGTGCCAGCGTTAGCAGCACGAACACTGAAGCTTTCTTT. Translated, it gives CASVSSTNTEAFF.

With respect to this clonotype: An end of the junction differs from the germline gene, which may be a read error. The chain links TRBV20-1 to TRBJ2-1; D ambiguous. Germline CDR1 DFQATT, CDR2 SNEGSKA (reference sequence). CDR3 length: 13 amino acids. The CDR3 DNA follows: TGCAGTGCTGACACCTTTTCCTACAATGAGCAGCTCTTC. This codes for CSADTFSYNEQLF.

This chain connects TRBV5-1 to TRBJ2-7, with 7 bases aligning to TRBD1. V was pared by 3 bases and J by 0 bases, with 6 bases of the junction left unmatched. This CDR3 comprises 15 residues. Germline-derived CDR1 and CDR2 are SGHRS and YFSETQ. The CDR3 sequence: CASSSRQGSSYEQYF. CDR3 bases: TGCGCCAGCAGCTCTCGACAGGGTAGCTCCTACGAGCAGTACTTC.

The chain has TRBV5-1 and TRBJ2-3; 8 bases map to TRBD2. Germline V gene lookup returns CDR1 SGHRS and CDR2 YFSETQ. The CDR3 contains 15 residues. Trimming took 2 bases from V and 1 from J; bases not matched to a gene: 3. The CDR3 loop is CASSFSGECTDTQYF. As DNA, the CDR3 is TGCGCCAGCAGCTTTAGCGGGGAATGCACAGATACGCAGTATTTT.

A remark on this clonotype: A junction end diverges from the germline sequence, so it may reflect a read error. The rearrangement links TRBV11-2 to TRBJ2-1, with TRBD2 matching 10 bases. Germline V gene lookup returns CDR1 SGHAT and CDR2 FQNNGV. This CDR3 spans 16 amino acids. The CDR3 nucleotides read TGTGCCCGCGGACCCATAGGGACTAGCGTATACAATGAGCAGTCCTTC. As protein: CARGPIGTSVYNEQSF.

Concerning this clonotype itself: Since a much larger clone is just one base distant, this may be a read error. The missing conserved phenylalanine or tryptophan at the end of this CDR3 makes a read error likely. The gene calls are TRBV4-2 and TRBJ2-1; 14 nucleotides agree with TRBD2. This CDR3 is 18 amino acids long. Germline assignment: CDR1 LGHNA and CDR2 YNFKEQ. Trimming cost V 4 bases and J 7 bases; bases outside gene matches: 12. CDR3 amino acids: CASSLSWGLAGVRNEQFL. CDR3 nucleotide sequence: TGTGCCAGCAGCCTCAGCTGGGGACTAGCGGGAGTCAGGAATGAGCAGTTCCTC.

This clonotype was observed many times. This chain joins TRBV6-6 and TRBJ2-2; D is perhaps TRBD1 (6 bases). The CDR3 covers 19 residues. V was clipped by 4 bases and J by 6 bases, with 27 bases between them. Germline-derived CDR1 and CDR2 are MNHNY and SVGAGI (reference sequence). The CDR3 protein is CASSSNKGKPGTISGELFF. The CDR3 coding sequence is TGTGCCAGCAGTTCCAATAAAGGGAAACCGGGGACAATCTCCGGGGAGCTGTTTTTT.

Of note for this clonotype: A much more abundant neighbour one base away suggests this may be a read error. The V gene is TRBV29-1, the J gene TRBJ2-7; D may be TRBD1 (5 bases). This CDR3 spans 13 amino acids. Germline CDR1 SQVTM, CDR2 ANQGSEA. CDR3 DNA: TGCAGCGTCCAGGGTGTTCGGTCCTGCGAGCAGTACTTC. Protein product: CSVQGVRSCEQYF.

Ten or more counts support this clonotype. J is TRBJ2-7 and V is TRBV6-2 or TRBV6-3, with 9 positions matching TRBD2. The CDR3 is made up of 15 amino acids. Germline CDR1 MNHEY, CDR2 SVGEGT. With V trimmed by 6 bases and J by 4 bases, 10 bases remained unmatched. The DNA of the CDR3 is TGTGCCAGCAGGACTATAGCGGGAGCGGATTACGAGCAGTACTTC. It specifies CASRTIAGADYEQYF.

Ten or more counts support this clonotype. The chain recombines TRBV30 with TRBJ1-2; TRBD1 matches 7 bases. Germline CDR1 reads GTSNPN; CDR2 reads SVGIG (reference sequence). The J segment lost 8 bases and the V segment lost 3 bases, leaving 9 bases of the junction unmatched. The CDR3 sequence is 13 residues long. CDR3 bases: TGTGCCTGGAGCCGAAGTCAGGGGGGAGGCTACACCTTC. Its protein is CAWSRSQGGGYTF. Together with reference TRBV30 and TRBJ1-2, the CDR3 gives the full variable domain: SQTIHQWPATLVQPVGSPLSLECTVEGTSNPNLYWYRQAAGRGLQLLFYSVGIGQISSEVPQNLSASRPQDRQFILSSKKLLLSDSGFYLCAWSRSQGGGYTFGSGTRLTVV.

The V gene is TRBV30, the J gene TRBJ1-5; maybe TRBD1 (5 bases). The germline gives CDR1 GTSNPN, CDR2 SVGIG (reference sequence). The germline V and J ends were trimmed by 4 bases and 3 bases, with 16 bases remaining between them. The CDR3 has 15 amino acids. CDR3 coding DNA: TGTGCCTGGACTCGTGGGGCAGATAACAATCAGCCCCAGCATTTT. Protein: CAWTRGADNNQPQHF.

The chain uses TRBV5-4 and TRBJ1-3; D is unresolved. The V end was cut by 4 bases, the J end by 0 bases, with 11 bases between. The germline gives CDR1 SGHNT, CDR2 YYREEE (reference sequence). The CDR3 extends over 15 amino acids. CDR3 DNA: TGTGCCAGCAGCATGGACCGCAGCTCTGGAAACACCATATATTTT. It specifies CASSMDRSSGNTIYF.

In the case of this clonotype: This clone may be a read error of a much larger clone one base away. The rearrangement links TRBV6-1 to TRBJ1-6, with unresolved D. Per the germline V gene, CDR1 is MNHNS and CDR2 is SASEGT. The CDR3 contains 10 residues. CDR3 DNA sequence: TGTGCCAGCGGGGATTCACCCCTCCGCTTT. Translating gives CASGDSPLRF.

The CDR3 DNA reads TGCGCCAGCAGCATCCGACTATCGGAAGGGTATGAGCAGTTCTTC. Amino acids: CASSIRLSEGYEQFF. The V call is TRBV4-3, the J call TRBJ2-1; TRBD2 is a possible D gene (5 bases). The germline gives CDR1 LGHNA, CDR2 YSLEER. CDR3 size: 15 residues. The ends were cut back, 5 bases at V and 8 bases at J, with 19 bases in the middle.

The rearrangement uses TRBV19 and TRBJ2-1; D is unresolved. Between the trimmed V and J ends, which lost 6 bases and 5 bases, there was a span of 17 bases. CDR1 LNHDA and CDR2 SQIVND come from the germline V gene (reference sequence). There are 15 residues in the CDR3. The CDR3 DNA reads TGTGCCAGTAGACGGGCTTCGGACCCCCACAATGAGCAGTTCTTC. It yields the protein CASRRASDPHNEQFF. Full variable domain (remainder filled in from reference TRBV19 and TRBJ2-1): DGGITQSPKYLFRKEGQNVTLSCEQNLNHDAMYWYRQDPGQGLRLIYYSQIVNDFQKGDIAEGYSVSREKKESFPLTVTSAQKNPTAFYLCASRRASDPHNEQFFGPGTRLTVL.

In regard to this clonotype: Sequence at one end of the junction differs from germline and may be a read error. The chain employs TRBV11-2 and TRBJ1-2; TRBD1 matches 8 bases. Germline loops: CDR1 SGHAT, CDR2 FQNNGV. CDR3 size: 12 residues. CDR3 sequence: CASSPSGTGVLF. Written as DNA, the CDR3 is TGTGCCAGTAGCCCTTCCGGGACAGGAGTCCTCTTC.

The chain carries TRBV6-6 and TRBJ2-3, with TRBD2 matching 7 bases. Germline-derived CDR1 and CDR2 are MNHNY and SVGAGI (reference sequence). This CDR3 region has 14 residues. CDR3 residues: CTRRYSGNTDTQYF. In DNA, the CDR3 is TGTACCCGCAGATACAGCGGGAATACAGATACGCAGTATTTT.

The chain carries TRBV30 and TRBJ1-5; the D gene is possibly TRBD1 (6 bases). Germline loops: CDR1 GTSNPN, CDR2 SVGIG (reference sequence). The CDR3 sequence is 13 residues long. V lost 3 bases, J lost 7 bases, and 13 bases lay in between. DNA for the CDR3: TGTGCCTGGAGCGGGGACACAGGGCAGCCCCAGCATTTT. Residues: CAWSGDTGQPQHF.

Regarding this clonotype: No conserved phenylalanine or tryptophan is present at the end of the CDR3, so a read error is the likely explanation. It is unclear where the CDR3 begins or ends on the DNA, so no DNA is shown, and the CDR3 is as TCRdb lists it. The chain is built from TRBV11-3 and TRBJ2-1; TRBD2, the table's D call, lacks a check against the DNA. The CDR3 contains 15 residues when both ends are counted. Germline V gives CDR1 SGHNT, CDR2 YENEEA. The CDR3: CASSSRAASYNEEFL.

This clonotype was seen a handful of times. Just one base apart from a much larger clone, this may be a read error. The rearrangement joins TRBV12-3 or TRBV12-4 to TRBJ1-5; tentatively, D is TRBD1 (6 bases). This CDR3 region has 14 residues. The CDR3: CTSRGLLGNQPQHF. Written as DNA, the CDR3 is TGTACCAGCAGGGGACTATTGGGCAATCAGCCCCAGCATTTT.

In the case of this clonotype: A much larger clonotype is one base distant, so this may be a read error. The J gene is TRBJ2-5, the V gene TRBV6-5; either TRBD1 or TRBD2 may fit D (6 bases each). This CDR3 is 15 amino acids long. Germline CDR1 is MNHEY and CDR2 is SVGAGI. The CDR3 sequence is CTSRQDGGGKETQYF. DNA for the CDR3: TGTACCAGCAGGCAGGACGGAGGGGGGAAAGAGACCCAGTACTTC.